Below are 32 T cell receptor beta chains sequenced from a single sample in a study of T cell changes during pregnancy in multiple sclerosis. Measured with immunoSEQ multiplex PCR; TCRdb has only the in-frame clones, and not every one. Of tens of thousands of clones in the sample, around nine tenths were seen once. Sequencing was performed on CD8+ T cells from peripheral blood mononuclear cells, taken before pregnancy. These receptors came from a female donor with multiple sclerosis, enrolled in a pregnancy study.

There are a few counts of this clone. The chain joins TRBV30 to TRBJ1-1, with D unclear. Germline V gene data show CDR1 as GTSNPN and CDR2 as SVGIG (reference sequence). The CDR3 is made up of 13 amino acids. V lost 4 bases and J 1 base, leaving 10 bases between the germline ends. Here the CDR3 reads CAWTGEGNTEAFF. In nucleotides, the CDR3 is TGTGCCTGGACAGGTGAAGGGAACACTGAAGCTTTCTTT.

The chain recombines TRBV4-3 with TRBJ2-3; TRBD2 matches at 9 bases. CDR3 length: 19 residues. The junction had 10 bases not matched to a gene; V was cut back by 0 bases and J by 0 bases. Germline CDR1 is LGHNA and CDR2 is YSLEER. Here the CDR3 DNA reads TGCGCCAGCAGCCAAGATACAGCGGGGGGTACCTTGAGCACAGATACGCAGTATTTT. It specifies CASSQDTAGGTLSTDTQYF.

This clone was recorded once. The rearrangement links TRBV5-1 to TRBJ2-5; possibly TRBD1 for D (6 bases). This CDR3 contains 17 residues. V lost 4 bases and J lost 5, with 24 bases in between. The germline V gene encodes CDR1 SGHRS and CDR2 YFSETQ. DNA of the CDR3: TGCGCCAGCAGCCCGGCCTGGCGAACAGGGCTTCAGGAGACCCAGTACTTC. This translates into CASSPAWRTGLQETQYF.

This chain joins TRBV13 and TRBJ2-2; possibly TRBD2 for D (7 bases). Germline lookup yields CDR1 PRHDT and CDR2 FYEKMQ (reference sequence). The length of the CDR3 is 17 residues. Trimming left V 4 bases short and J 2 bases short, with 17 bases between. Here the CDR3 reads CASSSLGRGPNTGELFF. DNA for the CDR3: TGTGCCAGCAGCTCGTTGGGGCGGGGGCCCAACACCGGGGAGCTGTTTTTT. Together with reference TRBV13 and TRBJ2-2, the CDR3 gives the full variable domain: AAGVIQSPRHLIKEKRETATLKCYPIPRHDTVYWYQQGPGQDPQFLISFYEKMQSDKGSIPDRFSAQQFSDYHSELNMSSLELGDSALYFCASSSLGRGPNTGELFFGEGSRLTVL.

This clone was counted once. CDR3 in DNA: TGTGCCAGCAGCCCCGGGACAGGGGGTTACAATGAGCAGTTCTTC. Protein product: CASSPGTGGYNEQFF. The genes are TRBV7-2 and TRBJ2-1, with 11 bases fitting TRBD1. CDR3 length: 15 amino acids. Trimming removed 5 bases from V and 4 bases from J; junction bases left unmatched: 4. Germline CDR1 and CDR2: SGHTA and FQGNSA.

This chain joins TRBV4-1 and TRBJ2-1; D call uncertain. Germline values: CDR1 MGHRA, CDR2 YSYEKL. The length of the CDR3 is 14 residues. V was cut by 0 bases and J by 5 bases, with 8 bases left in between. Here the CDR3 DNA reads TGCGCCAGCAGCCAAGATCATTTTGACAATGAGCAGTTCTTC. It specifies CASSQDHFDNEQFF.

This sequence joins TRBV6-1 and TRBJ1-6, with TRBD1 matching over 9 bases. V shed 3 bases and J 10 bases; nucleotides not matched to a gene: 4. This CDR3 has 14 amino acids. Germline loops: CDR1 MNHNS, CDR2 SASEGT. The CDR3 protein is CASSEGTGWSPLHF. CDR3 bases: TGTGCCAGCAGTGAGGGGACAGGGTGGTCACCCCTCCACTTT.

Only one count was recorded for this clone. CDR3 residues: CASSLASRNTEAFF. As DNA, the CDR3 is TGTGCCAGCAGCTTAGCCTCCAGGAACACTGAAGCTTTCTTT. This sequence joins TRBV7-6 and TRBJ1-1, with D unclear. V lost 0 bases and J lost 1, with 6 bases in between. Per the germline V gene, CDR1 is SGHVS and CDR2 is FNYEAQ. The CDR3 runs to 14 residues.

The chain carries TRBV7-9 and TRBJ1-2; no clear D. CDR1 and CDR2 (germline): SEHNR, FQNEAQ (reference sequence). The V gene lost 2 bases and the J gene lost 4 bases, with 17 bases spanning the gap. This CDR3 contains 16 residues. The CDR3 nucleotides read TGTGCCAGCAGCTTACTACGGACGGGAACTTCCTATGGCTACACCTTC. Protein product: CASSLLRTGTSYGYTF. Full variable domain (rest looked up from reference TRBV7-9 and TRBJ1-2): DTGVSQNPRHKITKRGQNVTFRCDPISEHNRLYWYRQTLGQGPEFLTYFQNEAQLEKSRLLSDRFSAERPKGSFSTLEIQRTEQGDSAMYLCASSLLRTGTSYGYTFGSGTRLTVV.

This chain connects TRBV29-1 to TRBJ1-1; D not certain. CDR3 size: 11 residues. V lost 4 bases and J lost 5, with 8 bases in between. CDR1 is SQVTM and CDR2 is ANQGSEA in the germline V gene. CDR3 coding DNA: TGCAGCGTTGGCCGGGAGACTGAAGCTTTCTTT. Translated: CSVGRETEAFF.

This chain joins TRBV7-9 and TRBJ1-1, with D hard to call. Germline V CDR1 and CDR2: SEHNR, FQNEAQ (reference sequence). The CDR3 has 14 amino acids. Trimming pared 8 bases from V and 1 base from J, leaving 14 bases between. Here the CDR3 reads CASFDLEENTEAFF. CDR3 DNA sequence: TGTGCCAGCTTTGATTTAGAAGAGAACACTGAAGCTTTCTTT.

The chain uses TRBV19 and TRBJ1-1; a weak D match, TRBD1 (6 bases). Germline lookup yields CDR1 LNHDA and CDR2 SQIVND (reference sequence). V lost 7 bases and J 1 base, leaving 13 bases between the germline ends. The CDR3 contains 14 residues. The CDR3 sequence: CASIDRSSNTEAFF. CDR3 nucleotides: TGTGCCAGTATTGACAGGTCGTCGAACACTGAAGCTTTCTTT.

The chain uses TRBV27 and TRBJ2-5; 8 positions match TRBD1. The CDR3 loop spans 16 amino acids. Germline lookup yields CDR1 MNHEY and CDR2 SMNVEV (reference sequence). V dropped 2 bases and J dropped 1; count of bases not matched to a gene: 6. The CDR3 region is CASSLKTGELQETQYF. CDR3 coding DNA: TGTGCCAGCAGTTTAAAGACAGGGGAGCTCCAAGAGACCCAGTACTTC.

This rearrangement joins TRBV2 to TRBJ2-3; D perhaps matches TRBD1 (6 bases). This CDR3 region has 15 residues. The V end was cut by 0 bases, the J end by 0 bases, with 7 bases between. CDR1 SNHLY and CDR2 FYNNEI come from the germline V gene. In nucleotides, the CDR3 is TGTGCCAGCAGTGAAGCGGACAGCAGCACAGATACGCAGTATTTT. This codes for CASSEADSSTDTQYF. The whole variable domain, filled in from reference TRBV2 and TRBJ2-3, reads EPEVTQTPSHQVTQMGQEVILRCVPISNHLYFYWYRQILGQKVEFLVSFYNNEISEKSEIFDDQFSVERPDGSNFTLKIRSTKLEDSAMYFCASSEADSSTDTQYFGPGTRLTVL.

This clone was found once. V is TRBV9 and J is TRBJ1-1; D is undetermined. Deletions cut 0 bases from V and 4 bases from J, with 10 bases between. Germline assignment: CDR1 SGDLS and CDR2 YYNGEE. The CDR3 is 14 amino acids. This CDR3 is CASSVDPGSTEAFF. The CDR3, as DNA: TGTGCCAGCAGCGTAGACCCGGGTAGCACTGAAGCTTTCTTT.

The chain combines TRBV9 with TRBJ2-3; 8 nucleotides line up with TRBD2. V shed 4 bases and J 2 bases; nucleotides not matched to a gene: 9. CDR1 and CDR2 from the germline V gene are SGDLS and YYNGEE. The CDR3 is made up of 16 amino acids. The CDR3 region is CASSLRGGTITDTQYF. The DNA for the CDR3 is TGTGCCAGCAGCCTCCGGGGGGGGACTATCACAGATACGCAGTATTTT.

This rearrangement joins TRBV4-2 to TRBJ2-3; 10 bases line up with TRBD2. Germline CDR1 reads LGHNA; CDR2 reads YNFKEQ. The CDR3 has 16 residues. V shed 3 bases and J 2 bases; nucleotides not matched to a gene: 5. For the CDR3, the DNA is TGTGCCAGCAGCCAGACGGGACTAGCGCCCACAGATACGCAGTATTTT. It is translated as CASSQTGLAPTDTQYF.

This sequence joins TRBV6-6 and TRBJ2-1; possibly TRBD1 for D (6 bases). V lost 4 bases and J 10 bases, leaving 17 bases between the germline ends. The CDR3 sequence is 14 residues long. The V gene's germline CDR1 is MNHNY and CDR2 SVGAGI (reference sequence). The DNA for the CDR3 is TGTGCCAGCAGTTTTCCTTCCGAGACAGGAGAGCAGTTCTTC. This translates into CASSFPSETGEQFF.

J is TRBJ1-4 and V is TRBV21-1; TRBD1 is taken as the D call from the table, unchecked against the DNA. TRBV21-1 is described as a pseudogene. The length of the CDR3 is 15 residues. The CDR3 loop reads CASNRQVPANEKLFF. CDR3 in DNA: TGTGCCAGCAACCGACAGGTCCCGGCTAATGAAAAACTGTTTTTT.

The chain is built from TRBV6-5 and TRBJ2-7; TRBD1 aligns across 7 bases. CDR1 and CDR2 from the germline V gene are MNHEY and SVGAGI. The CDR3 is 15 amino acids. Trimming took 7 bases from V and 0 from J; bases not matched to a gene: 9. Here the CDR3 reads CASTSRDRASYEQYF. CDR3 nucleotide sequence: TGTGCCAGCACCAGCCGGGACAGAGCCTCCTACGAGCAGTACTTC.

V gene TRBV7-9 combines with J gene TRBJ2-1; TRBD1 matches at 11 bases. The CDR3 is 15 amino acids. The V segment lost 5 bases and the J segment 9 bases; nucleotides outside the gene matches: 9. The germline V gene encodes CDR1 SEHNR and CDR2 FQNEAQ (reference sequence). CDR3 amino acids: CASSPPGQGVREQFF. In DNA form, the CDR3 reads TGTGCCAGCAGCCCTCCGGGACAGGGGGTACGTGAGCAGTTCTTC.

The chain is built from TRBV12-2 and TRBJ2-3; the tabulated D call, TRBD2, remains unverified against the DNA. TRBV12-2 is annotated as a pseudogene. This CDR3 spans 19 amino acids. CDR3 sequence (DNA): TGTGCAAGTCGCTTAGCCCTCTCTCCGGGACTAGGTCCCACAGATACGCAGTATTTT. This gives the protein CASRLALSPGLGPTDTQYF.

The CDR3 nucleotides read TGTGCCAGCAGCCCGGGAGCTAGCGGTCAGGGAGATACGCAGTATTTT. This translates into CASSPGASGQGDTQYF. The chain has TRBV7-6 and TRBJ2-3; TRBD2 agrees at 7 bases. Looked up from germline, CDR1 is SGHVS and CDR2 is FNYEAQ. The CDR3 totals 16 residues. The V gene end was trimmed by 5 bases and the J gene end by 5 bases; junction bases not matched to a gene: 13.

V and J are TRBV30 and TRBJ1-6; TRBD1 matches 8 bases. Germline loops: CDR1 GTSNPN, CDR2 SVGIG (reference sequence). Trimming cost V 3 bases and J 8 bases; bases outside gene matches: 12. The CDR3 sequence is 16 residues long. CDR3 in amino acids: CAWSPWGGQVDSPLHF. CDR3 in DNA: TGTGCCTGGAGCCCTTGGGGGGGACAGGTGGATTCACCCCTCCACTTT. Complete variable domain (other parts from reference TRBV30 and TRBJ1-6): SQTIHQWPATLVQPVGSPLSLECTVEGTSNPNLYWYRQAAGRGLQLLFYSVGIGQISSEVPQNLSASRPQDRQFILSSKKLLLSDSGFYLCAWSPWGGQVDSPLHFGNGTRLTVT.

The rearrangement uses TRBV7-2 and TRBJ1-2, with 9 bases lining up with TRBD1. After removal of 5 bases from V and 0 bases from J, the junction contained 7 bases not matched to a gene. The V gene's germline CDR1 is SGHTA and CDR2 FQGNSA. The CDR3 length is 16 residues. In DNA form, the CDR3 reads TGTGCCAGCAGCGGAACAGGGGGCATTCCTAACTATGGCTACACCTTC. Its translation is CASSGTGGIPNYGYTF.

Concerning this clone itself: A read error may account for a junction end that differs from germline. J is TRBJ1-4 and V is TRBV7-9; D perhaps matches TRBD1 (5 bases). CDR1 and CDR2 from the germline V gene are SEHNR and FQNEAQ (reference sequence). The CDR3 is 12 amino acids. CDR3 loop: CAGRRGGEKLFF. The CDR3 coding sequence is TGTGCCGGCAGGCGGGGGGGTGAAAAACTGTTTTTT. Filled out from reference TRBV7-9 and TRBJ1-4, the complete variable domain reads DTGVSQNPRHKITKRGQNVTFRCDPISEHNRLYWYRQTLGQGPEFLTYFQNEAQLEKSRLLSDRFSAERPKGSFSTLEIQRTEQGDSAMYLCAGRRGGEKLFFGSGTQLSVL.

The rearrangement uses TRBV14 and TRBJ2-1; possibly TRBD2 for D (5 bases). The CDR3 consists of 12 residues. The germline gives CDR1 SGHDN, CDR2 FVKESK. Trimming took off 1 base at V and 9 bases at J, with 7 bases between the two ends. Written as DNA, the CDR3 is TGTGCCAGCAGCCAAGGGACTCTTGAGCAGTTCTTC. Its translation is CASSQGTLEQFF.

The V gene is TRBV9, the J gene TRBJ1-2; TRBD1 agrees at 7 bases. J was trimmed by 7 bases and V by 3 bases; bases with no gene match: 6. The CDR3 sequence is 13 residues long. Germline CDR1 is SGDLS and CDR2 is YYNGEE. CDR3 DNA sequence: TGTGCCAGCAGCGATAGACAGGGCGGTGGCTACACCTTC. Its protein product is CASSDRQGGGYTF.

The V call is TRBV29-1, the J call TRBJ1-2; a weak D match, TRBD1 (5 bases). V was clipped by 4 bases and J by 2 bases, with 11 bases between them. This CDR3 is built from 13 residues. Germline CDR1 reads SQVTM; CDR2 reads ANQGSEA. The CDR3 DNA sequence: TGCAGCGTTGGGGGGGGTGCCAACTATGGCTACACCTTC. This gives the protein CSVGGGANYGYTF.

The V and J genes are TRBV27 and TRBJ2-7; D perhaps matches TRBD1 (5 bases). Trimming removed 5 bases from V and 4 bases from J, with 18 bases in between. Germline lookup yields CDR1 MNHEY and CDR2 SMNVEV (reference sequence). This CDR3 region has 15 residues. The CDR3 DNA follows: TGTGCCAGCAGTGTCGCGACAGCTTCAGCATACGAGCAGTACTTC. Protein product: CASSVATASAYEQYF.

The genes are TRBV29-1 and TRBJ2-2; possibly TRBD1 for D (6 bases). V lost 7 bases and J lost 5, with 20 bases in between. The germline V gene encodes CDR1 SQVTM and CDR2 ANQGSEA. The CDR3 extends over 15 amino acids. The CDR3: CSAHPTGTGTGELFF. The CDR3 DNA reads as TGCAGCGCCCACCCCACAGGGACGGGGACCGGGGAGCTGTTTTTT.

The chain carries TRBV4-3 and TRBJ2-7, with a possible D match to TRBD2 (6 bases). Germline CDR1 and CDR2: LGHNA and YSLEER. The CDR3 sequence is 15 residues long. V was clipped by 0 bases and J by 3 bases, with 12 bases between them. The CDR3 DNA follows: TGCGCCAGCAGCCAAGAACGCGGGGCTTACTACGAGCAGTACTTC. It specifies CASSQERGAYYEQYF.